This TCR beta chain stems from a study of early T cells in non-severe SARS-CoV-2 infection. Unique molecular identifiers tagged individual cDNA molecules. TCRdb redid the calling of the 5' RACE reads with MiXCR, one entry per CDR3 protein. The data hold about 50,000 distinct CDR3 sequences, with about 10% observed a single time. CDR1 is DFQATT and CDR2 is SNEGSKA in the germline V gene (reference sequence). CDR3 size: 14 residues. Between the trimmed V and J ends, which lost 5 bases and 2 bases, there was a span of 10 bases. On this clonotype: Its specificity is not known.

Findings of the study overall: Matching results from VDJdb favored anti-spike CD8 responses, leaving private and CD4 specificities undetected.

The receptor's source is an adult who was a healthcare worker with PCR-confirmed SARS-CoV-2 infection or an uninfected control (not recorded which). J is TRBJ1-6 and V is TRBV20-1; D is unresolved. The sequenced material came from whole blood. The CDR3 reads CSARDTTYNSPLHF. In nucleotides, the CDR3 is TGCAGTGCTCGGGATACAACCTATAATTCACCCCTCCACTTT.